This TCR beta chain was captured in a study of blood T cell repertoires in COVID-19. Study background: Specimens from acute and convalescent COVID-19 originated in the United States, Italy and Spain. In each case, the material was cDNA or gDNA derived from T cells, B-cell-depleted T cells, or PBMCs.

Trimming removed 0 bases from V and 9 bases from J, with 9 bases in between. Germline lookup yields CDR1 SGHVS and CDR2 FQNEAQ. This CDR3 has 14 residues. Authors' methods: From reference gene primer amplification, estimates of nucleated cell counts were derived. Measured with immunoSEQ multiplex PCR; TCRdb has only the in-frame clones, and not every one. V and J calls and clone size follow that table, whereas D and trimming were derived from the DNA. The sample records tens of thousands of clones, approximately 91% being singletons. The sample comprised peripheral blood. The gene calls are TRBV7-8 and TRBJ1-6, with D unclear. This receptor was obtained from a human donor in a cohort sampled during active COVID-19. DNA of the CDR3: TGTGCCAGCAGCTTAGCGCGGTCGGGTTCACCCCTCCACTTT. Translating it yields CASSLARSGSPLHF.